This TCR beta chain was retrieved from a study of blood T cell repertoires in COVID-19. The method was immunoSEQ multiplex PCR; TCRdb's version includes in-frame clones alone and lacks a portion of them. The sample carries under 350,000 clones, around 85% recorded once. The sequenced sample was peripheral blood. The clonotype was recovered from a woman aged 70 to 79 with acute or convalescent COVID-19.

DNA of the CDR3: TGTGCCAGCAGCCAGGGGCCTTACACCTACAATGAGCAGTTCTTC. This encodes CASSQGPYTYNEQFF. The chain is built from TRBV3-1 (or the pseudogene TRBV3-2) and TRBJ2-1; the D gene is possibly TRBD1 (5 bases). With 3 bases removed from V and 2 bases from J, the gap between germline ends came to 11 bases. Germline CDR1 and CDR2: LGHDT and YNNKEL (reference sequence). The CDR3 totals 15 residues.